This is a list of T cell receptor beta chains from one sample in a study of blood T cell repertoires in COVID-19. Some clones are missing from TCRdb's copy, which holds only in-frame ones; the method was immunoSEQ multiplex PCR. The sample has fewer than 200,000 clones; around 80% are singletons. The sequencing sample was made of peripheral blood. Receptors were obtained from a man in his fifties or sixties with acute or convalescent COVID-19. The CDR3 runs from the conserved cysteine through the conserved F or W. Each record gives: CDR3 length, V gene, clone size, D gene, J gene, CDR3 DNA, CDR3 protein. A D gene is named only where the DNA matches it firmly. Size is omitted from some rows. Given values are once, few, many or a class for expanded clones.

CDR3 length: 15
V gene: TRBV27
clone size: -
D gene: TRBD1
J gene: TRBJ2-7
CDR3 DNA: TGTGCCAGCAGTTGGGGACAGGCCGTCTCCTACGAGCAGTACTTC
CDR3 protein: CASSWGQAVSYEQYF

CDR3 length: 10
V gene: TRBV7-2
clone size: -
D gene: -
J gene: TRBJ2-1
CDR3 DNA: TGTGCCAGCAGCTCCAGTGGACAGTTCTTC
CDR3 protein: CASSSSGQFF

CDR3 length: 19
V gene: TRBV5-4
clone size: -
D gene: TRBD1
J gene: TRBJ1-2
CDR3 DNA: TGTGCCAGCAGCTCGTTAAGTGCCGGGACAGGGGGCGCTGGCTATGGCTACACCTTC
CDR3 protein: CASSSLSAGTGGAGYGYTF

CDR3 length: 13
V gene: TRBV6-5
clone size: -
D gene: -
J gene: TRBJ1-5
CDR3 DNA: TGTGCCAGCCACGGAGCTAGCAATCAGCCCCAGCATTTT
CDR3 protein: CASHGASNQPQHF

CDR3 length: 14
V gene: TRBV6-6
clone size: -
D gene: TRBD2
J gene: TRBJ2-1
CDR3 DNA: TGTGCCAGCAGTCTCGGGGGGGCGTACAATGAGCAGTTCTTC
CDR3 protein: CASSLGGAYNEQFF

CDR3 length: 13
V gene: TRBV7-9
clone size: many
D gene: -
J gene: TRBJ1-1
CDR3 DNA: TGTGCCAGCAGCCCCAACATGAACACTGAAGCTTTCTTT
CDR3 protein: CASSPNMNTEAFF

CDR3 length: 18
V gene: TRBV5-1
clone size: -
D gene: TRBD1
J gene: TRBJ1-2
CDR3 DNA: TGCGCCAGCAGCTTGGAAGGTTGGCGGGAGGGGGCGCGGTATGGCTACACCTTC
CDR3 protein: CASSLEGWREGARYGYTF

CDR3 length: 15
V gene: TRBV19
clone size: -
D gene: -
J gene: TRBJ1-5
CDR3 DNA: TGTGCCAGTAGTTCTGAGGACAACAGCAATCAGCCCCAGCATTTT
CDR3 protein: CASSSEDNSNQPQHF

CDR3 length: 16
V gene: TRBV25-1
clone size: once
D gene: TRBD1
J gene: TRBJ2-7
CDR3 DNA: TGTGCCAGCAGTGAAATTATCGGGACAGGGCTTAACGAGCAGTACTTC
CDR3 protein: CASSEIIGTGLNEQYF

CDR3 length: 17
V gene: TRBV7-2
clone size: -
D gene: TRBD2
J gene: TRBJ2-5
CDR3 DNA: TGTGCCAGCAGCACGAGGGGAGCGGGGGGGCCAAGGGAGACCCAGTACTTC
CDR3 protein: CASSTRGAGGPRETQYF

CDR3 length: 17
V gene: TRBV19
clone size: -
D gene: TRBD1
J gene: TRBJ2-2
CDR3 DNA: TGTGCCAGTAGTATCAGGGGGCGGACGGCTAACACCGGGGAGCTGTTTTTT
CDR3 protein: CASSIRGRTANTGELFF

CDR3 length: 13
V gene: TRBV10-3
clone size: few
D gene: -
J gene: TRBJ1-1
CDR3 DNA: TGTGCCATCAGTGGCCTCGAGTTCACTGAAGCTTTCTTT
CDR3 protein: CAISGLEFTEAFF

CDR3 length: 16
V gene: TRBV4-1
clone size: -
D gene: -
J gene: TRBJ1-3
CDR3 DNA: TGCGCCAGCAGCCAAGACGGAAGGACTCCCGGAAACACCATATATTTT
CDR3 protein: CASSQDGRTPGNTIYF

CDR3 length: 17
V gene: TRBV7-9
clone size: -
D gene: -
J gene: TRBJ2-7
CDR3 DNA: TGTGCCAGCAGCTTACAAGTGGAGAGCTTCTTCACCTACGAGCAGTACTTC
CDR3 protein: CASSLQVESFFTYEQYF

CDR3 length: 14
V gene: TRBV10-1
clone size: few
D gene: -
J gene: TRBJ1-2
CDR3 DNA: TGCGCCAGCAGTGACGGCAGGGGTCCGGGGGGCTACACCTTC
CDR3 protein: CASSDGRGPGGYTF

CDR3 length: 15
V gene: TRBV11-2
clone size: few
D gene: TRBD1
J gene: TRBJ2-1
CDR3 DNA: TGTGCCAGCAGGATAATGGACAGGGGGGGAGGTGAGCAGTTCTTC
CDR3 protein: CASRIMDRGGGEQFF

CDR3 length: 16
V gene: TRBV6-2/TRBV6-3
clone size: -
D gene: -
J gene: TRBJ2-5
CDR3 DNA: TGTGCCAGCAGTTCCCCCGACATGCCTTTCCAAGAGACCCAGTACTTC
CDR3 protein: CASSSPDMPFQETQYF

CDR3 length: 13
V gene: TRBV7-9
clone size: few
D gene: TRBD1
J gene: TRBJ1-1
CDR3 DNA: TGTGCCAGCAGCTTAGAAGACAGGGCGGGAGCTTTCTTT
CDR3 protein: CASSLEDRAGAFF

CDR3 length: 14
V gene: TRBV5-6
clone size: -
D gene: -
J gene: TRBJ1-2
CDR3 DNA: TGTGCCAGCAGCGTCTGGGGGGGGAACTATGGCTACACCTTC
CDR3 protein: CASSVWGGNYGYTF

CDR3 length: 15
V gene: TRBV4-3
clone size: -
D gene: TRBD1
J gene: TRBJ2-1
CDR3 DNA: TGCGCCAGCAGCGAAGACAGGGTTCCCTACAATGAGCAGTTCTTC
CDR3 protein: CASSEDRVPYNEQFF

CDR3 length: 15
V gene: TRBV2
clone size: -
D gene: -
J gene: TRBJ2-7
CDR3 DNA: TGTGCCAGCAAGGAGTTAGCGGTGAACTCCTACGAGCAGTACTTC
CDR3 protein: CASKELAVNSYEQYF

CDR3 length: 16
V gene: TRBV5-1
clone size: -
D gene: TRBD2
J gene: TRBJ2-3
CDR3 DNA: TGCGCCAGCAGCTTGGCAGGACGGGGGGGCCGGGATACGCAGTATTTT
CDR3 protein: CASSLAGRGGRDTQYF

CDR3 length: 16
V gene: TRBV5-1
clone size: -
D gene: TRBD1
J gene: TRBJ1-1
CDR3 DNA: TGCGCCAGCAGCTTCACAGGGGGCTGGTTGAACACTGAAGCTTTCTTT
CDR3 protein: CASSFTGGWLNTEAFF

CDR3 length: 15
V gene: TRBV3-1/TRBV3-2
clone size: -
D gene: -
J gene: TRBJ2-2
CDR3 DNA: TGTGCCAGCAGCCAAGGGGTAGGGGCAGCCGGGGAGCTGTTTTTT
CDR3 protein: CASSQGVGAAGELFF

CDR3 length: 21
V gene: TRBV7-3
clone size: -
D gene: TRBD2
J gene: TRBJ2-2
CDR3 DNA: TGTGCCAGCAGCTTAATAGGTCCCCTAGCGGCGATTTACTCGAACACCGGGGAGCTGTTTTTT
CDR3 protein: CASSLIGPLAAIYSNTGELFF

CDR3 length: 13
V gene: TRBV21-1
clone size: -
D gene: -
J gene: TRBJ1-4
CDR3 DNA: TGTGCCAGCCTAAGTCGGGGGGCGGGAAAACTGTTTTTT
CDR3 protein: CASLSRGAGKLFF